Below are 27 T cell receptor beta chains sequenced from a single sample in a study of OX40 agonist ivuxolimab in advanced cancers. Generated by immunoSEQ multiplex PCR, the TCRdb table keeps only in-frame clones and is missing some. This table holds 25,000 to 35,000 clones, roughly 84% found once. Source: CD4+ or CD8+ T cells sorted from blood, taken in a trial of the OX40 agonist ivuxolimab. The receptors come from an adult with an advanced solid tumor such as melanoma, head and neck, liver or kidney cancer.

This clone showed up just once. The chain combines TRBV28 with TRBJ2-1; D is undetermined. Germline CDR1 MDHEN, CDR2 SYDVKM. This CDR3 is built from 17 residues. Between the trimmed V and J ends, which lost 2 bases and 1 base, there was a span of 15 bases. CDR3 nucleotides: TGTGCCAGCAGTTTAACCCGGGCCTCTTTGTCCTACAATGAGCAGTTCTTC. This sequence encodes CASSLTRASLSYNEQFF.

The rearrangement uses TRBV11-3 and TRBJ1-1; D is undetermined. This CDR3 has 17 residues. Germline loops: CDR1 SGHNT, CDR2 YENEEA. The ends were cut back, 5 bases at V and 1 base at J, with 20 bases in the middle. Here the CDR3 DNA reads TGTGCCAGCAGCCCCCACTCCCCACCCGCAACGAACACTGAAGCTTTCTTT. Translating gives CASSPHSPPATNTEAFF.

This rearrangement joins TRBV29-1 to TRBJ2-2, with a possible D match to TRBD1 (6 bases). The CDR3 has 15 amino acids. V lost 6 bases, J lost 6 bases, and 20 bases lay in between. Germline CDR1 and CDR2: SQVTM and ANQGSEA. Here the CDR3 reads CSVPRLAGEPGELFF. The CDR3 DNA sequence: TGCAGCGTGCCCCGGTTGGCAGGGGAACCCGGGGAGCTGTTTTTT.

The rearrangement links TRBV19 to TRBJ2-1, with D possibly TRBD1 on 5 matching bases. In germline, CDR1 is LNHDA, CDR2 SQIVND (reference sequence). The CDR3 covers 15 residues. V dropped 2 bases and J dropped 3 bases, with 11 bases sitting between them. The CDR3 protein is CASSISQVNYNEQFF. The DNA of the CDR3 is TGTGCCAGTAGTATATCACAGGTGAACTACAATGAGCAGTTCTTC.

The rearrangement joins TRBV9 to TRBJ2-7, with TRBD1 matching 9 bases. Unmatched junction bases numbered 8, after V lost 4 bases and J lost 0 bases. The CDR3 runs 16 residues. Germline V gives CDR1 SGDLS, CDR2 YYNGEE. In DNA form, the CDR3 reads TGTGCCAGCAGCCCCAGCGGGACAGGGACCTCCTACGAGCAGTACTTC. It yields the protein CASSPSGTGTSYEQYF.

V is TRBV5-1 and J is TRBJ2-1, with 13 bases that match TRBD2. The germline V gene encodes CDR1 SGHRS and CDR2 YFSETQ. Trimming removed 0 bases from V and 4 bases from J; junction bases left unmatched: 4. The CDR3 runs to 17 residues. The CDR3 coding sequence is TGCGCCAGCAGCTTGGGACTAGCGGGGGGACCATACAATGAGCAGTTCTTC. This codes for CASSLGLAGGPYNEQFF.

This chain joins TRBV9 and TRBJ2-3, with TRBD2 matching 11 bases. The germline CDR1 and CDR2 sequences are SGDLS and YYNGEE. The CDR3 has 17 amino acids. With V trimmed by 4 bases and J by 1 base, 8 bases remained unmatched. The CDR3 DNA follows: TGTGCCAGCAGCCCCATGGGACTAGCGGCGCGCACAGATACGCAGTATTTT. It is translated as CASSPMGLAARTDTQYF.

This rearrangement joins TRBV9 to TRBJ2-7; D not resolved. The V gene lost 2 bases and the J gene lost 1 base, with 7 bases spanning the gap. This CDR3 has 13 residues. Germline V gene sequence: CDR1 SGDLS, CDR2 YYNGEE. The CDR3 sequence: CASSVGNSYEQYF. Here the CDR3 DNA reads TGTGCCAGCAGCGTGGGTAATTCCTACGAGCAGTACTTC. The whole variable domain, remainder taken from reference TRBV9 and TRBJ2-7, is DSGVTQTPKHLITATGQRVTLRCSPRSGDLSVYWYQQSLDQGLQFLIQYYNGEERAKGNILERFSAQQFPDLHSELNLSSLELGDSALYFCASSVGNSYEQYFGPGTRLTVT.

The chain combines TRBV7-9 with TRBJ1-2, with a possible D match to TRBD1 (5 bases). This CDR3 is built from 13 residues. Per germline, CDR1 SEHNR and CDR2 FQNEAQ (reference sequence). The germline V and J ends were trimmed by 3 bases and 4 bases, with 9 bases remaining between them. Written as DNA, the CDR3 is TGTGCCAGCAGCTTGCAGGGATTCTATGGCTACACCTTC. It encodes CASSLQGFYGYTF.

The chain recombines TRBV6-5 with TRBJ1-2; D is perhaps TRBD1 (6 bases). CDR3 length: 14 amino acids. The germline V gene encodes CDR1 MNHEY and CDR2 SVGAGI. V shed 4 bases and J shed 6 bases, with 15 bases lying between them. For the CDR3, the DNA is TGTGCCAGCAGTTCTCCCCCGGGGGCTGATGGCTACACCTTC. Its protein product is CASSSPPGADGYTF.

The chain uses TRBV19 and TRBJ2-7, with 10 nucleotides matching TRBD2. CDR3 length equals 15 residues. The V gene end was trimmed by 2 bases and the J gene end by 3 bases; junction bases not matched to a gene: 4. In germline, CDR1 is LNHDA, CDR2 SQIVND (reference sequence). CDR3: CASSIYLAGVYEQYF. Written as DNA, the CDR3 is TGTGCCAGTAGTATATACCTAGCGGGAGTCTACGAGCAGTACTTC.

The gene calls are TRBV5-6 and TRBJ2-3; TRBD1 matches 7 bases. The CDR3 spans 14 residues. V was pared by 3 bases and J by 4 bases, with 5 bases of the junction left unmatched. Germline V CDR1 and CDR2: SGHDT, YYEEEE. Here the CDR3 DNA reads TGTGCCAGCAGCTCCCGGACAGGCGCAGATACGCAGTATTTT. Its translation: CASSSRTGADTQYF.

This chain uses TRBV7-6 with TRBJ1-1, with TRBD1 matching 11 bases. CDR3 length: 17 residues. CDR1 and CDR2 (germline): SGHVS, FNYEAQ. J was trimmed by 5 bases and V by 5 bases; bases with no gene match: 13. For the CDR3, the DNA is TGTGCCAGCAGCCCCGGGACAGGGGGTAACCGGGGGACTGAAGCTTTCTTT. The encoded protein is CASSPGTGGNRGTEAFF.

This clone showed up just a few times. The J gene is TRBJ2-2, the V gene TRBV7-4; the D is unclear. The V gene's germline CDR1 is SGHVT and CDR2 SQSDAQ. This CDR3 spans 12 amino acids. V gave up 6 bases and J gave up 6 bases, with 8 bases separating them. The CDR3 DNA sequence: TGTGCCAGCAGTGTGGGGTCCGGGGAGCTGTTTTTT. It specifies CASSVGSGELFF.

The chain couples TRBV5-5 to TRBJ1-3, with TRBD1 as a possible D gene (5 bases). V lost 2 bases and J 4 bases, leaving 10 bases between the germline ends. The germline gives CDR1 SGHKS, CDR2 YYEKEE (reference sequence). The CDR3 sequence is 14 residues long. In DNA form, the CDR3 reads TGTGCCAGCAGCTTAGGGGATCCCGGAAACACCATATATTTT. Amino acid sequence: CASSLGDPGNTIYF.

This chain joins TRBV5-4 and TRBJ2-3; 12 positions match TRBD2. The CDR3 is 20 amino acids. Germline CDR1 is SGHNT and CDR2 is YYREEE (reference sequence). V shed 4 bases and J 4 bases; nucleotides not matched to a gene: 19. For the CDR3, the DNA is TGTGCCAGCAGCCCCGGACTAGCGGGGAGTCCAGGGAGGGCCCCAGATACGCAGTATTTT. Translating gives CASSPGLAGSPGRAPDTQYF.

The rearrangement links TRBV2 to TRBJ2-1; D is uncertain. V was trimmed by 6 bases and J by 0 bases, leaving 9 bases between them. The CDR3 covers 14 residues. Germline lookup yields CDR1 SNHLY and CDR2 FYNNEI. CDR3 residues: CASSPLSSYNEQFF. The CDR3 nucleotides are TGTGCCAGCAGCCCCCTAAGCTCCTACAATGAGCAGTTCTTC.

The chain joins TRBV14 to TRBJ1-5; D remains ambiguous. V lost 1 base, J lost 3 bases, and 10 bases lay in between. The CDR3 spans 15 residues. Per the germline V gene, CDR1 is SGHDN and CDR2 is FVKESK. CDR3 in amino acids: CASSQGGGNNQPQHF. Here the CDR3 DNA reads TGTGCCAGCAGCCAAGGGGGAGGGAACAATCAGCCCCAGCATTTT.

This rearrangement joins TRBV7-9 to TRBJ2-3; no clear D gene. The CDR3 totals 12 residues. Trimming removed 1 base at V and 6 bases at J, with 5 bases between. Per germline, CDR1 SEHNR and CDR2 FQNEAQ (reference sequence). The chain's CDR3 is CASSLGADTQYF. As DNA, the CDR3 is TGTGCCAGCAGCTTAGGGGCGGATACGCAGTATTTT. Complete variable domain (other parts from reference TRBV7-9 and TRBJ2-3): DTGVSQNPRHKITKRGQNVTFRCDPISEHNRLYWYRQTLGQGPEFLTYFQNEAQLEKSRLLSDRFSAERPKGSFSTLEIQRTEQGDSAMYLCASSLGADTQYFGPGTRLTVL.

The chain combines TRBV28 with TRBJ2-2; no reliable D call. Germline lookup yields CDR1 MDHEN and CDR2 SYDVKM. V was pared by 7 bases and J by 0 bases, with 9 bases between. The CDR3 extends over 14 amino acids. CDR3 residues: CASKSGSNTGELFF. DNA of the CDR3: TGTGCCAGCAAGTCAGGCTCGAACACCGGGGAGCTGTTTTTT.

This chain uses TRBV13 with TRBJ2-2; D is undetermined. Germline V CDR1 and CDR2: PRHDT, FYEKMQ (reference sequence). This CDR3 comprises 14 residues. V lost 3 bases to trimming and J lost 0 bases, with 5 bases between them. DNA for the CDR3: TGTGCCAGCAGCTTGGCGTCGAACACCGGGGAGCTGTTTTTT. As protein: CASSLASNTGELFF. The entire variable domain, with the rest obtained from reference TRBV13 and TRBJ2-2, is as follows: AAGVIQSPRHLIKEKRETATLKCYPIPRHDTVYWYQQGPGQDPQFLISFYEKMQSDKGSIPDRFSAQQFSDYHSELNMSSLELGDSALYFCASSLASNTGELFFGEGSRLTVL.

The chain links TRBV29-1 to TRBJ2-7, with 9 bases lining up with TRBD1. Germline V gene data show CDR1 as SQVTM and CDR2 as ANQGSEA. CDR3 size: 12 residues. The J segment lost 6 bases and the V segment lost 4 bases, leaving 4 bases of the junction unmatched. This CDR3 is CSVAGTGSEQYF. The DNA of the CDR3 is TGCAGCGTTGCGGGGACAGGGTCCGAGCAGTACTTC.

The chain has TRBV6-6 and TRBJ1-5, with a weak D call TRBD1 (5 bases). The CDR3 sequence is 12 residues long. Germline values: CDR1 MNHNY, CDR2 SVGAGI (reference sequence). The V and J ends lost 8 bases and 7 bases respectively, with 12 bases between them. The CDR3, as DNA: TGTGCCAGCTGGGCAGGGCAACAGCCCCAGCATTTT. The encoded protein is CASWAGQQPQHF.

This chain links TRBV6-5 with TRBJ1-5; D is perhaps TRBD1 (5 bases). Trimming stripped 2 bases from V and 3 bases from J, with 8 bases between. This CDR3 contains 14 residues. Germline-derived CDR1 and CDR2 are MNHEY and SVGAGI. The chain's CDR3 is CASSYQGFNQPQHF. For the CDR3, the DNA is TGTGCCAGCAGTTACCAGGGTTTCAATCAGCCCCAGCATTTT.

The chain has TRBV2 and TRBJ2-7; TRBD1 agrees at 8 bases. In germline, CDR1 is SNHLY, CDR2 FYNNEI. Trimming at V came to 8 bases and at J to 2 bases, leaving 8 bases not matched to a gene. The CDR3 is made up of 14 amino acids. The CDR3 DNA reads as TGTGCCAGCCTTCAACAGGGGGACCCCTACGAGCAGTACTTC. Amino acid sequence: CASLQQGDPYEQYF.

The chain couples TRBV5-4 to TRBJ1-1, with TRBD1 as a possible D gene (5 bases). Germline V gives CDR1 SGHNT, CDR2 YYREEE (reference sequence). This CDR3 contains 14 residues. Trimming shortened V by 5 bases and J by 3 bases, and 14 bases separated the two germline ends. The CDR3 region is CASREGTHDTEAFF. The CDR3 DNA reads as TGTGCCAGCAGGGAAGGGACGCACGACACTGAAGCTTTCTTT.

The chain has TRBV19 and TRBJ1-1, with TRBD1 identical over 7 bases. This CDR3 has 14 residues. Germline CDR1 reads LNHDA; CDR2 reads SQIVND (reference sequence). Losses at the gene ends were 5 bases for V and 1 base for J; bases not matched to a gene: 4. The CDR3 DNA reads as TGTGCCAGTAGTTTTTGGACAGGGAACACTGAAGCTTTCTTT. It is translated as CASSFWTGNTEAFF. The full variable domain, in which reference TRBV19 and TRBJ1-1 provide the parts outside the CDR3, is DGGITQSPKYLFRKEGQNVTLSCEQNLNHDAMYWYRQDPGQGLRLIYYSQIVNDFQKGDIAEGYSVSREKKESFPLTVTSAQKNPTAFYLCASSFWTGNTEAFFGQGTRLTVV.